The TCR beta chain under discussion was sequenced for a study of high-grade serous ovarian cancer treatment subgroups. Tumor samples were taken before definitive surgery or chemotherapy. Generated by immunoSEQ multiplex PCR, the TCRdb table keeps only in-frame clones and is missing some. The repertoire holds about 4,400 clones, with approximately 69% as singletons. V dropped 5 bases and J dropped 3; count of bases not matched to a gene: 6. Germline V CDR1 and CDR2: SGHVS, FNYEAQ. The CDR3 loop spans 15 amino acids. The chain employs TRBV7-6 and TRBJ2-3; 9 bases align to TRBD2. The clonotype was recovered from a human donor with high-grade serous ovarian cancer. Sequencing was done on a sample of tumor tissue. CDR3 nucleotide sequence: TGTGCCAGCAGCCCGGGACTAGCCTCGACAGATACGCAGTATTTT. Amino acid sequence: CASSPGLASTDTQYF.